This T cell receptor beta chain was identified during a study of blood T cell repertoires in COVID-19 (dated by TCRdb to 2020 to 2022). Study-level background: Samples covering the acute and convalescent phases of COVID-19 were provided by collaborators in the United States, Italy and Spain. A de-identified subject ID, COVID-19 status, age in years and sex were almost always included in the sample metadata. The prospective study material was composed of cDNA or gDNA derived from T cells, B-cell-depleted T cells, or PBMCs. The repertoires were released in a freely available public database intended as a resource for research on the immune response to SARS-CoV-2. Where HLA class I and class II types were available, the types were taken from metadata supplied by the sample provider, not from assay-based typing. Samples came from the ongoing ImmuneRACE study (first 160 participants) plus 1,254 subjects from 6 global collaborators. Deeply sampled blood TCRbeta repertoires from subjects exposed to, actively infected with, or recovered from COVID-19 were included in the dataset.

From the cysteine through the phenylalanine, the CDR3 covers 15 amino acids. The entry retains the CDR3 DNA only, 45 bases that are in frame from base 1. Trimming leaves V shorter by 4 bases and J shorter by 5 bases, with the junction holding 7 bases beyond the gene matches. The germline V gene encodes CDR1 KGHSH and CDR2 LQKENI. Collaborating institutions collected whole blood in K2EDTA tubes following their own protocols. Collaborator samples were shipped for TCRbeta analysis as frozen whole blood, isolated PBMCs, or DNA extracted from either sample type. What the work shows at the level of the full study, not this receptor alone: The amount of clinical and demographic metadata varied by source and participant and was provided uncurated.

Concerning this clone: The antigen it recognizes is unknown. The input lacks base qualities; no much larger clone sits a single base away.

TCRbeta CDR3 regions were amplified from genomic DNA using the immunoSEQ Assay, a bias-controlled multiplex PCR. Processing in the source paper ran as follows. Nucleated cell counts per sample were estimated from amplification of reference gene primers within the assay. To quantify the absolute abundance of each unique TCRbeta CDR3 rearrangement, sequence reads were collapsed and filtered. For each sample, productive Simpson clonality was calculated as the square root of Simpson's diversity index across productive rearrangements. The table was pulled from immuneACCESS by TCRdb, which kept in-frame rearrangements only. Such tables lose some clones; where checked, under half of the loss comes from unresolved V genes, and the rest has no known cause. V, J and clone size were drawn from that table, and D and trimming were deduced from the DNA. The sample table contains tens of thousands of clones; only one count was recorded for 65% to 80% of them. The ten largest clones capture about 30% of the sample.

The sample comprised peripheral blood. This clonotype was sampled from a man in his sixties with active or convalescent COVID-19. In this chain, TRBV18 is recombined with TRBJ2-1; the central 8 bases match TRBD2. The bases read TGTGCCAGCTCACGGAGCGGGGGCTACCACAATGAGCAGTTCTTC. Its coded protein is CASSRSGGYHNEQFF.